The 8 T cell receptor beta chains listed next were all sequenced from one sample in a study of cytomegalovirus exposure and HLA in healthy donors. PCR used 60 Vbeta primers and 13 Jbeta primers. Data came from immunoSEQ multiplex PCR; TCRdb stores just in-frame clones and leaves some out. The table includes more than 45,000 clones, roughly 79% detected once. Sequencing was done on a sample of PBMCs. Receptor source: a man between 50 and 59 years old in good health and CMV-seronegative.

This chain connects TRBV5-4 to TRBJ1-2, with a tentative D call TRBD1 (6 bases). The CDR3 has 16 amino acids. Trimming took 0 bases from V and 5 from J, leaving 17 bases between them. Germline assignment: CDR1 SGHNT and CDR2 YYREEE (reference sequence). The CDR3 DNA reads TGTGCCAGCAGCTTGGGATTACAGGGAGGGGTGTATGGCTACACCTTC. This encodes CASSLGLQGGVYGYTF.

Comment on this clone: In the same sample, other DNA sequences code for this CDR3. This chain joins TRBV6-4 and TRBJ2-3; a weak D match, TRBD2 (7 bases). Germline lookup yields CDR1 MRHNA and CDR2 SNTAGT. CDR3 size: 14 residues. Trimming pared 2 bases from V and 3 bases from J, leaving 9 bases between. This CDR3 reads CASSDGGATDTQYF. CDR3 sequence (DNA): TGTGCCAGCAGTGACGGGGGGGCGACAGATACGCAGTATTTT.

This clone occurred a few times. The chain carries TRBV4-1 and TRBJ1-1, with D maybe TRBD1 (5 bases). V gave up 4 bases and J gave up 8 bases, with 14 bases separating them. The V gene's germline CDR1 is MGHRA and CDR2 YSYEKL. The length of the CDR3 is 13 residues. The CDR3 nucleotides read TGCGCCAGCAGCCGATCCGGGGGGAGAGAAGCTTTCTTT. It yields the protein CASSRSGGREAFF.

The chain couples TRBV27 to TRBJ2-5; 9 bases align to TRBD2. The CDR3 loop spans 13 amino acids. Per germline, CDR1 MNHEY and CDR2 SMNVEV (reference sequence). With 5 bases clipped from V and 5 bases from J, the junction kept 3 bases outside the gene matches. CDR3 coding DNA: TGTGCCAGCAGTCCTACTAGCGGGGAGACCCAGTACTTC. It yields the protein CASSPTSGETQYF.

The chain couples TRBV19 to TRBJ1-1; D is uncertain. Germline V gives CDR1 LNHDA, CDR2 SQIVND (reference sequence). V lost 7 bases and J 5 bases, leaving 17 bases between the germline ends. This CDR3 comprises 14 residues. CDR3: CASTPTGSWTEAFF. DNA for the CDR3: TGTGCCAGTACCCCCACGGGTTCGTGGACTGAAGCTTTCTTT.

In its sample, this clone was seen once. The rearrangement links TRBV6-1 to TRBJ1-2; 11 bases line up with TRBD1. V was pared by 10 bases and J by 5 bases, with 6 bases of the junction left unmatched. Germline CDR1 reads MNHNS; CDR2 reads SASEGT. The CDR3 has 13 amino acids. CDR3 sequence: CATRTGGSYGYTF. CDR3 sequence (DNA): TGTGCCACCCGGACAGGGGGCTCATATGGCTACACCTTC.

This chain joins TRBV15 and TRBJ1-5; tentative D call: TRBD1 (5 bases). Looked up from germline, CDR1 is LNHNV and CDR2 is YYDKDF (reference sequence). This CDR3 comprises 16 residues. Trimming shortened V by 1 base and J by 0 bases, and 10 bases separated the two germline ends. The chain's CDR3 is CATSRVIDSSNQPQHF. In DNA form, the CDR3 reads TGTGCCACCAGCAGAGTCATCGACAGTAGCAATCAGCCCCAGCATTTT.

The CDR3 DNA sequence: TGTGCCAGCAGCCACGGGACAGGCTATGGCTACACCTTC. Translated: CASSHGTGYGYTF. The rearrangement uses TRBV7-9 and TRBJ1-2, with 8 bases identical to TRBD1. This CDR3 spans 13 amino acids. Germline lookup yields CDR1 SEHNR and CDR2 FQNEAQ (reference sequence). V shed 5 bases and J 4 bases; nucleotides not matched to a gene: 3.